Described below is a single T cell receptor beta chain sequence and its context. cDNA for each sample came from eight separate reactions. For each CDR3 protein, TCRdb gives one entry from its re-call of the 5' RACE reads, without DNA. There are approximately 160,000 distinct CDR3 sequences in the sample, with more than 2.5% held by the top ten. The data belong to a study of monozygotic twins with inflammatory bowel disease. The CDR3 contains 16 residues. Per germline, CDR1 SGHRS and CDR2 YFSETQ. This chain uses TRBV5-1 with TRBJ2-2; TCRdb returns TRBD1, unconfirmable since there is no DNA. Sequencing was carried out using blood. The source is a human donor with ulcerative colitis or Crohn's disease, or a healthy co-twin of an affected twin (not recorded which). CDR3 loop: CASSFGQGGDTGELFF.